This TCR beta chain was captured in a study of blood T cell repertoires in COVID-19. Across the whole study: COVID-19 samples from acute and convalescent phases originated in the United States, Italy and Spain.

Authors' processing steps: How many nucleated cells were present was estimated from reference gene primer amplification. TCRdb's table, derived via immunoSEQ multiplex PCR, lists solely in-frame clones and lacks some. That table gives V, J and clone size, and the DNA gave D and trimming. The repertoire consists of approximately 150,000 clones, with roughly 80% occurring once and the leading ten covering 4.5% to 5.5%. This clone was counted between two and nine times. The CDR3 has 13 amino acids. The V and J ends lost 1 base and 0 bases respectively, with 3 bases between them. Germline V gene sequence: CDR1 SGHDN, CDR2 FVKESK.

The sequenced material came from peripheral blood. J is TRBJ1-1 and V is TRBV14; D gene ambiguous. This receptor was identified in a human donor in a cohort sampled during active COVID-19. CDR3 in DNA: TGTGCCAGCAGCCAAGTCTTGAACACTGAAGCTTTCTTT. This codes for CASSQVLNTEAFF.